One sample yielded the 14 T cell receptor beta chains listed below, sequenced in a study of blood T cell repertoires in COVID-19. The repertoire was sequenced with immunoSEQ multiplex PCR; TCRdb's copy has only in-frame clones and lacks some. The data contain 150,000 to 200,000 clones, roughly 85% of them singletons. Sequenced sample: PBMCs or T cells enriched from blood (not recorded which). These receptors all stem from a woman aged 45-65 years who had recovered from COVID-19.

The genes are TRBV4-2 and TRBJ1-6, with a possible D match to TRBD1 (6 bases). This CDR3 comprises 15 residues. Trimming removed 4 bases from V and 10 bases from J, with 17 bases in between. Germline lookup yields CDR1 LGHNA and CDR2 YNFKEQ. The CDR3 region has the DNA TGTGCCAGCAGCCCTCCGGGACAAGGTGTCTCACCCCTCCACTTT. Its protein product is CASSPPGQGVSPLHF.

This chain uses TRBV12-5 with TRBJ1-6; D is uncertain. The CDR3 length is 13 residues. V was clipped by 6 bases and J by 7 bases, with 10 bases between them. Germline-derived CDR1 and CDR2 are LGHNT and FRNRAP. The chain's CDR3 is CASGLRSNSPLHF. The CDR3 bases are TGTGCTAGTGGGCTCCGGTCAAATTCACCCCTCCACTTT.

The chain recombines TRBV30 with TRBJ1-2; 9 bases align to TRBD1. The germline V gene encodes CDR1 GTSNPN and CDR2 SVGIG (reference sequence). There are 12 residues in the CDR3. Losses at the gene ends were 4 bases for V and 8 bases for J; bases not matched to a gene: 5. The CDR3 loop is CAWIQGARGYTF. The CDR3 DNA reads TGTGCCTGGATACAGGGGGCTCGAGGCTACACCTTC.

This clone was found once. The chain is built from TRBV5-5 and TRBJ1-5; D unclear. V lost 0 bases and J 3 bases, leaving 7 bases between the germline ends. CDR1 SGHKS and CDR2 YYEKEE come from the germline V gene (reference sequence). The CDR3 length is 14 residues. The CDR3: CASSLAGINQPQHF. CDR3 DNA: TGTGCCAGCAGCTTGGCGGGGATCAATCAGCCCCAGCATTTT. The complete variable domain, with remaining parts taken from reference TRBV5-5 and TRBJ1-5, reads DAGVTQSPTHLIKTRGQQVTLRCSPISGHKSVSWYQQVLGQGPQFIFQYYEKEERGRGNFPDRFSARQFPNYSSELNVNALLLGDSALYLCASSLAGINQPQHFGDGTRLSIL.

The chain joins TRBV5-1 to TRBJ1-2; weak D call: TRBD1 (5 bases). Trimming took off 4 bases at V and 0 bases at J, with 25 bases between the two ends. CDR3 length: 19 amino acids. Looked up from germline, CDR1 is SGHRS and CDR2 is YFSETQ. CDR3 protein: CASSPGPGGAGITNYGYTF. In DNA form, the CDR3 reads TGCGCCAGCAGCCCGGGCCCCGGCGGGGCCGGGATAACTAACTATGGCTACACCTTC.

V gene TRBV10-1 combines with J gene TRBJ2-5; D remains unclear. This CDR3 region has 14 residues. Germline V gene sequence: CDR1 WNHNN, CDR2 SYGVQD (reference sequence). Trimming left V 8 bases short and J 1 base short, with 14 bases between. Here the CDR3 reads CASGDGIPQETQYF. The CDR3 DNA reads TGCGCCAGCGGAGACGGAATACCCCAAGAGACCCAGTACTTC.

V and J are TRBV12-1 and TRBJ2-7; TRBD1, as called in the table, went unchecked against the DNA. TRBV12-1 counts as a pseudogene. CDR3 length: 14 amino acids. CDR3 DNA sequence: TGTGCCAGCTATTTAAGGGACAGGGGGGAGGAGCAGTACGTC. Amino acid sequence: CASYLRDRGEEQYV.

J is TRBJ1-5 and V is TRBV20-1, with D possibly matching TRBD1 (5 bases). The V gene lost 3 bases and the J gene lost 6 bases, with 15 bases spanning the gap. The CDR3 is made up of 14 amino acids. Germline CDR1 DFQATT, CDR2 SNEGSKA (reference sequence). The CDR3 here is CSASSGLGGQPQHF. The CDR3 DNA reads TGCAGTGCTAGTAGTGGGCTGGGGGGTCAGCCCCAGCATTTT.

DNA of the CDR3: TGTGCCAGCAGCTTAATGGGACAGTGGAATGAAAAACTGTTTTTT. This translates into CASSLMGQWNEKLFF. The genes are TRBV7-2 and TRBJ1-4; 7 bases are shared with TRBD1. The CDR3 spans 15 residues. The ends lost 2 bases at V and 5 bases at J; junction bases unmatched: 5. Germline loops: CDR1 SGHTA, CDR2 FQGNSA.

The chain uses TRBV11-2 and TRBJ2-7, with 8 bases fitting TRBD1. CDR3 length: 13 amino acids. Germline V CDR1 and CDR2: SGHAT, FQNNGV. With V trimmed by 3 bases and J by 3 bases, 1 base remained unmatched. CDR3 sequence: CASSFGTGYEQYV. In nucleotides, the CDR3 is TGTGCCAGCAGCTTCGGGACAGGCTACGAGCAGTACGTC.

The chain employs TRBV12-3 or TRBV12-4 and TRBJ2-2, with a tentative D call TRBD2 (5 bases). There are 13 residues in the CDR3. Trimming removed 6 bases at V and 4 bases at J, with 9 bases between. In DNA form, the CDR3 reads TGTGCCAGCAGACCCGAGGGCACCGGGGAGCTGTTTTTT. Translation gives CASRPEGTGELFF.

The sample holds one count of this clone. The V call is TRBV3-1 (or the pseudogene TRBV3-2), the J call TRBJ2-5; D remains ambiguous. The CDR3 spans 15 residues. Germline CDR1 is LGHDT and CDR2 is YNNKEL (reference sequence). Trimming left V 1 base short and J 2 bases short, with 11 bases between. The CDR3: CASSQVRRRQETQYF. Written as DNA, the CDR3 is TGTGCCAGCAGCCAAGTTCGTAGGCGGCAAGAGACCCAGTACTTC.

CDR3 sequence (DNA): TGTGCCTGGAAATATCCCGCAACTAATGAAAAACTGTTTTTT. Translated, it gives CAWKYPATNEKLFF. The rearrangement links TRBV30 to TRBJ1-4; D is undetermined. Trimming took 4 bases from V and 0 from J, leaving 9 bases between them. This CDR3 region has 14 residues. Germline CDR1 GTSNPN, CDR2 SVGIG (reference sequence).

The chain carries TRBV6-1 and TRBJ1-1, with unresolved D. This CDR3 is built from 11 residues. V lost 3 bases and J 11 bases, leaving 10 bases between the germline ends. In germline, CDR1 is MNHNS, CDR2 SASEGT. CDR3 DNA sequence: TGTGCCAGCAGTGATCCGAGAGGGGCTTTCTTT. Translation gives CASSDPRGAFF.